This record looks at one T cell receptor (beta chain) sequence and its context. The sample belongs to a study of blood T cell repertoires in COVID-19. Study information: COVID-19 samples collected from the United States, Italy and Spain covered acute and convalescent phases. PBMCs, B-cell-depleted T cells, or T cells were the source of the cDNA or gDNA that made up the material.

Original analysis: Estimated nucleated cell counts came from reference gene primer amplification. Here immunoSEQ multiplex PCR was the method, and the copy in TCRdb shows in-frame clones only, minus some. V, J and clone size were drawn from that table, and D and trimming were deduced from the DNA. In the table there are some 90,000 clones, roughly nine tenths of which are singletons. Trimming shortened V by 2 bases and J by 8 bases, and 9 bases separated the two germline ends. CDR1 MNHNS and CDR2 SASEGT come from the germline V gene. The CDR3 covers 12 residues. The chain has TRBV6-1 and TRBJ2-5; maybe TRBD1 (5 bases). This sequence originates from a man aged 50-59 years with acute or convalescent COVID-19. The sample taken for sequencing was peripheral blood. The CDR3 sequence is CASSERGTTQYF. Written as DNA, the CDR3 is TGTGCCAGCAGTGAAAGGGGAACAACCCAGTACTTC.